The text below deals with one T cell receptor beta chain. This entry comes from a study of relationships among human T cell subsets. TCR alpha and beta CDR3s were amplified from mRNA by semiquantitative ARM-PCR. Tagged nested gene-specific primers were used first, then communal superprimers amplified exponentially. Using its own MiXCR run on the multiplex PCR reads, TCRdb lists one record per CDR3 protein. In the table there are under 5,500 distinct CDR3 sequences, about four fifths of which are singletons. This CDR3 comprises 16 residues. Per the germline V gene, CDR1 is DFQATT and CDR2 is SNEGSKA (reference sequence). After removal of 5 bases from V and 11 bases from J, the junction contained 20 bases not matched to a gene.

The sample taken for sequencing was total T cells sorted from blood. The rearrangement uses TRBV20-1 and TRBJ1-5; 8 bases line up with TRBD1. The sequence came from a man between 40 and 49 years old in good health. The CDR3 sequence is CSARGTGQDWAFAQHF. CDR3 nucleotides: TGCAGTGCTCGAGGGACAGGCCAGGATTGGGCATTTGCCCAGCATTTT.